One and the same sample provided the 16 T cell receptor beta chains below, sequenced in a study of graft-versus-host responses after intestinal transplantation. The repertoire was sequenced with immunoSEQ multiplex PCR; TCRdb's copy has only in-frame clones and lacks some. The sample yields 40,000 or so clones, roughly 93% seen once. These TCRs' antigens remain unknown. This specimen consisted of unstimulated CD8+ T cells sorted from spleen or lymph node cells, obtained before transplant. The origin of the receptors is a human donor who was the organ donor for an intestinal transplant.

V is TRBV7-9 and J is TRBJ2-7; 7 bases are a match to TRBD1. In germline, CDR1 is SEHNR, CDR2 FQNEAQ (reference sequence). This CDR3 spans 15 amino acids. The V segment lost 5 bases and the J segment 7 bases; nucleotides outside the gene matches: 14. The CDR3: CASSRPGTDHQEQYF. The DNA for the CDR3 is TGTGCCAGCAGCCGCCCCGGGACAGACCACCAGGAGCAGTACTTC.

The chain links TRBV7-2 to TRBJ2-7, with 8 nucleotides matching TRBD1. Germline trimming cut 1 base from V and 2 bases from J; bases unmatched to any gene: 4. The length of the CDR3 is 15 residues. Per germline, CDR1 SGHTA and CDR2 FQGNSA. In DNA, the CDR3 is TGTGCCAGCAGCTTAGAAGGACAGGGCCCCTACGAGCAGTACTTC. Amino acid sequence: CASSLEGQGPYEQYF.

The chain uses TRBV4-1 and TRBJ2-2, with D unclear. The CDR3 contains 15 residues. Trimming cost V 1 base and J 0 bases, with 6 bases left between them. Germline CDR1 reads MGHRA; CDR2 reads YSYEKL. The CDR3: CASSQATSNTGELFF. The CDR3 nucleotides are TGCGCCAGCAGCCAAGCCACCTCGAACACCGGGGAGCTGTTTTTT.

The V and J genes are TRBV5-8 and TRBJ2-7; TRBD2 agrees at 7 bases. With V trimmed by 4 bases and J by 3 bases, 13 bases remained unmatched. The V gene's germline CDR1 is SGHTS and CDR2 YDEGEE. The CDR3 contains 16 residues. CDR3 DNA: TGTGCCAGCAGCCGGGAGGTGGGCCGACAAGGCTACGAGCAGTACTTC. Translation gives CASSREVGRQGYEQYF.

V and J are TRBV6-5 and TRBJ1-4, with D unresolved. This CDR3 comprises 15 residues. Germline CDR1 and CDR2: MNHEY and SVGAGI. Trimming took 2 bases from V and 6 from J, leaving 13 bases between them. CDR3 nucleotides: TGTGCCAGCAGTTACCCAAGGCTGGTAGATGAAAAACTGTTTTTT. As protein: CASSYPRLVDEKLFF.

This chain links TRBV28 with TRBJ2-1, with TRBD2 matching 10 bases. J gave up 4 bases and V 4 bases, and 7 bases lay outside the gene matches. CDR3 length: 16 amino acids. Germline-derived CDR1 and CDR2 are MDHEN and SYDVKM. The CDR3 loop reads CASSSYGLAEYNEQFF. In DNA, the CDR3 is TGTGCCAGCAGTTCCTATGGACTAGCGGAATACAATGAGCAGTTCTTC.

This rearrangement joins TRBV29-1 to TRBJ2-6; a possible D gene is TRBD1 (6 bases). This CDR3 is 14 amino acids long. Germline V gene data show CDR1 as SQVTM and CDR2 as ANQGSEA. V was clipped by 4 bases and J by 2 bases, with 9 bases between them. This CDR3 reads CSVVGGPGANVLTF. DNA of the CDR3: TGCAGCGTTGTAGGGGGACCTGGGGCCAACGTCCTGACTTTC.

The rearrangement uses TRBV19 and TRBJ1-5; D may be TRBD1 (6 bases). The CDR3 runs to 13 residues. In germline, CDR1 is LNHDA, CDR2 SQIVND (reference sequence). V was shortened by 2 bases and J by 7 bases, with 9 bases between the two germline ends. The DNA of the CDR3 is TGTGCCAGTAGTATATCGGGGGCCCAGCCCCAGCATTTT. It encodes CASSISGAQPQHF.

This sequence joins TRBV28 and TRBJ2-1; D gene uncertain. Looked up from germline, CDR1 is MDHEN and CDR2 is SYDVKM. The CDR3 length is 15 residues. Trimming took 4 bases from V and 2 from J, leaving 12 bases between them. The CDR3 spells CASSYAARAYNEQFF. The CDR3 nucleotides are TGTGCCAGCAGTTACGCGGCCCGCGCCTACAATGAGCAGTTCTTC.

The chain is built from TRBV4-2 and TRBJ2-1; D is undetermined. Germline lookup yields CDR1 LGHNA and CDR2 YNFKEQ. V was trimmed by 1 base and J by 4 bases, leaving 11 bases between them. The CDR3 consists of 15 residues. The DNA of the CDR3 is TGTGCCAGCAGCCAAGTTTTCACTCCTTACAATGAGCAGTTCTTC. The encoded protein is CASSQVFTPYNEQFF.

The V and J genes are TRBV5-5 and TRBJ2-3; 9 bases are a match to TRBD2. The CDR3 is made up of 19 amino acids. With 1 base clipped from V and 0 bases from J, the junction kept 12 bases outside the gene matches. Germline V gene sequence: CDR1 SGHKS, CDR2 YYEKEE (reference sequence). The CDR3 protein is CASSLLRASGETSTDTQYF. DNA of the CDR3: TGTGCCAGCAGCTTGTTAAGGGCTAGCGGGGAAACTAGCACAGATACGCAGTATTTT. Variable domain in full (rest from reference TRBV5-5 and TRBJ2-3): DAGVTQSPTHLIKTRGQQVTLRCSPISGHKSVSWYQQVLGQGPQFIFQYYEKEERGRGNFPDRFSARQFPNYSSELNVNALLLGDSALYLCASSLLRASGETSTDTQYFGPGTRLTVL.

The chain is built from TRBV4-3 and TRBJ2-1, with a weak D call TRBD2 (6 bases). Germline V CDR1 and CDR2: LGHNA, YSLEER. The CDR3 contains 16 residues. Between the trimmed V and J ends, which lost 4 bases and 0 bases, there was a span of 13 bases. CDR3 sequence (DNA): TGCGCCAGCAGCCCTTCTAGCGAACTCTCCTACAATGAGCAGTTCTTC. Its translation is CASSPSSELSYNEQFF.

Details on this clone: The same CDR3 arises from other DNA sequences in this sample as well. This chain links TRBV27 with TRBJ1-5; D is ambiguous. Looked up from germline, CDR1 is MNHEY and CDR2 is SMNVEV (reference sequence). The CDR3 loop spans 14 amino acids. V lost 3 bases, J lost 1 base, and 7 bases lay in between. The CDR3 loop is CASSLGRSNQPQHF. In DNA, the CDR3 is TGTGCCAGCAGTTTGGGAAGGAGCAATCAGCCCCAGCATTTT.

V gene TRBV7-2 combines with J gene TRBJ2-2, with D perhaps matching TRBD1 (5 bases). With 5 bases removed from V and 1 base from J, the gap between germline ends came to 5 bases. The CDR3 sequence is 13 residues long. Per the germline V gene, CDR1 is SGHTA and CDR2 is FQGNSA. CDR3 coding DNA: TGTGCCAGCAGCGACAGGAACACCGGGGAGCTGTTTTTT. Amino acid sequence: CASSDRNTGELFF.

The gene calls are TRBV9 and TRBJ2-1; 9 bases align to TRBD2. The CDR3 is made up of 17 amino acids. V was clipped by 3 bases and J by 5 bases; unmatched bases: 12. Germline values: CDR1 SGDLS, CDR2 YYNGEE. DNA for the CDR3: TGTGCCAGCAGCGCAGGGGGTCTAGCGGGACTGAACAATGAGCAGTTCTTC. Translation gives CASSAGGLAGLNNEQFF. Drawing the rest from reference TRBV9 and TRBJ2-1, the complete variable domain is DSGVTQTPKHLITATGQRVTLRCSPRSGDLSVYWYQQSLDQGLQFLIQYYNGEERAKGNILERFSAQQFPDLHSELNLSSLELGDSALYFCASSAGGLAGLNNEQFFGPGTRLTVL.

This chain connects TRBV30 to TRBJ1-1; 7 nucleotides match TRBD1. Germline loops: CDR1 GTSNPN, CDR2 SVGIG (reference sequence). J gave up 1 base and V 2 bases, and 10 bases lay outside the gene matches. The length of the CDR3 is 16 residues. As DNA, the CDR3 is TGTGCCTGGAGTCCGCAACAGGGGAGGGGGAACACTGAAGCTTTCTTT. It specifies CAWSPQQGRGNTEAFF.